The 26 T cell receptor beta chains reported below all come from one sample, sequenced in a study of shared clonotypes between healthy human individuals. The repertoire was sequenced with immunoSEQ multiplex PCR; TCRdb's copy has only in-frame clones and lacks some. The profile shows 950,000 to 1,100,000 clones, about 77% of them singletons. The specimen sequenced was memory CD4+ T cells sorted from blood. Subset here: CD45RA-negative fraction. Receptor source: a man between 18 and 29 years old in good health.

This sequence joins TRBV6-5 and TRBJ1-5; D perhaps matches TRBD1 (6 bases). This CDR3 has 13 residues. Germline CDR1 and CDR2: MNHEY and SVGAGI. Between the trimmed V and J ends, which lost 6 bases and 6 bases, there was a span of 12 bases. CDR3 residues: CASRAGAVQPQHF. CDR3 sequence (DNA): TGTGCCAGCAGAGCGGGGGCGGTTCAGCCCCAGCATTTT.

This clone appeared a few times. The sample holds other DNA sequences that translate to the same CDR3. The rearrangement links TRBV10-3 to TRBJ1-1; no definite D call. Trimming removed 4 bases from V and 4 bases from J, with 7 bases in between. The CDR3 extends over 12 amino acids. Looked up from germline, CDR1 is ENHRY and CDR2 is SYGVKD. This CDR3 is CAISAGGTEAFF. As DNA, the CDR3 is TGTGCCATCAGTGCCGGCGGCACTGAAGCTTTCTTT.

This clone was found a few times. The chain is built from TRBV6-5 and TRBJ2-1, with 10 bases aligning to TRBD2. CDR3 length: 14 amino acids. J lost 9 bases, V lost 8 bases, and 10 bases had no gene match. CDR1 and CDR2 (germline): MNHEY, SVGAGI. As DNA, the CDR3 is TGTGCCAGCGTCAAAAGCGGGAGGGCCCCTGAGCAGTTCTTC. Translation gives CASVKSGRAPEQFF.

The J gene is TRBJ2-7, the V gene TRBV4-1; 15 bases are shared with TRBD2. CDR3 size: 18 residues. V was pared by 4 bases and J by 0 bases, with 7 bases of the junction left unmatched. The germline V gene has CDR1 MGHRA and CDR2 YSYEKL. For the CDR3, the DNA is TGCGCCAGCAGCCCTGGGACTAGCGGGAGGTTAAGCTCCTACGAGCAGTACTTC. Translated: CASSPGTSGRLSSYEQYF.

The chain recombines TRBV9 with TRBJ2-7; TRBD2 agrees at 8 bases. Per germline, CDR1 SGDLS and CDR2 YYNGEE. Trimming cost V 0 bases and J 7 bases; bases outside gene matches: 18. This CDR3 region has 18 residues. The CDR3 DNA reads as TGTGCCAGCAGCGTAGGTTCAGGGTCCCCCAGCGGGAGCATTGAGCAGTACTTC. Protein: CASSVGSGSPSGSIEQYF.

A note on this clone: This clone may be a read error of a much larger clone one base away. Other DNA sequences from this sample encode an identical CDR3 as well. V usage is TRBV6-1 and J usage is TRBJ1-5; D not certain. The V end was cut by 1 base, the J end by 2 bases, with 3 bases between. From germline, CDR1 is MNHNS and CDR2 SASEGT. The CDR3 loop spans 13 amino acids. This chain's CDR3 is CASSEVGNQPQHF. Written as DNA, the CDR3 is TGTGCCAGCAGTGAAGTTGGCAATCAGCCCCAGCATTTT.

The chain has TRBV7-3 and TRBJ2-3, with D possibly TRBD1 on 5 matching bases. In germline, CDR1 is SGHTA, CDR2 FQGTGA. This CDR3 is 15 amino acids long. With 5 bases removed from V and 1 base from J, the gap between germline ends came to 13 bases. The DNA of the CDR3 is TGTGCCAGCAGCCCAATGGGGCAACGCACAGATACGCAGTATTTT. This sequence encodes CASSPMGQRTDTQYF.

Here the CDR3 reads CASSFGTANVLFF. In DNA, the CDR3 is TGTGCCAGCAGCTTTGGGACTGCCAACGTACTGTTTTTT. The chain is built from TRBV7-9 and TRBJ1-4, with a tentative D call TRBD1 (5 bases). The CDR3 has 13 residues. The V gene lost 3 bases and the J gene lost 13 bases, with 15 bases spanning the gap. Germline V gene data show CDR1 as SEHNR and CDR2 as FQNEAQ (reference sequence).

This clone was observed a few times. V gene TRBV18 combines with J gene TRBJ2-7, with TRBD2 matching 10 bases. Germline lookup yields CDR1 KGHSH and CDR2 LQKENI. The CDR3 runs to 16 residues. The trim removed 3 bases at V and 6 bases at J, leaving 11 bases unmatched. CDR3 region: CASSPPGVLAGFEQYF. The CDR3 DNA is TGTGCCAGCTCACCCCCTGGGGTACTAGCGGGATTCGAGCAGTACTTC.

Only one count was recorded for this clone. The chain carries TRBV9 and TRBJ1-6; D is unclear. The germline gives CDR1 SGDLS, CDR2 YYNGEE. The V end was cut by 3 bases, the J end by 7 bases, with 5 bases between. CDR3 length equals 12 residues. The CDR3 nucleotides are TGTGCCAGCAGCGCCCACAATTCACCCCTCCACTTT. Translating it yields CASSAHNSPLHF.

Only a few counts were recorded for this clone. J is TRBJ2-5 and V is TRBV10-1; D gene unclear. The better agreement between TRBJ2-7 and the DNA end casts doubt on the J call. This CDR3 contains 12 residues. The germline V gene has CDR1 WNHNN and CDR2 SYGVQD (reference sequence). The CDR3 DNA is TGCGCCAGCAGTGAGACCTCCTACGAGCAGTACTTC. It encodes CASSETSYEQYF.

This clone was detected only a few times. CDR3 amino acids: CASSLGGHGTQYF. CDR3 sequence (DNA): TGTGCCAGCAGCTTAGGAGGGCACGGGACCCAGTACTTC. The chain has TRBV7-2 and TRBJ2-5; a possible D gene is TRBD2 (5 bases). Per the germline V gene, CDR1 is SGHTA and CDR2 is FQGNSA. V was trimmed by 1 base and J by 7 bases, leaving 10 bases between them. The CDR3 is 13 amino acids.

The chain recombines TRBV7-4 with TRBJ2-5; D ambiguous. Trimming removed 7 bases from V and 14 bases from J, with 20 bases in between. Germline V CDR1 and CDR2: SGHVT, SQSDAQ. The CDR3 extends over 12 amino acids. CDR3 sequence (DNA): TGTGCCAGCACCTCGGCCAGGCAGTTTTTTTACTTC. Protein: CASTSARQFFYF.

V usage is TRBV6-1 and J usage is TRBJ2-7, with 7 bases fitting TRBD1. The CDR3 sequence is 12 residues long. In germline, CDR1 is MNHNS, CDR2 SASEGT. V was clipped by 8 bases and J by 3 bases; unmatched bases: 4. The DNA of the CDR3 is TGTGCCAGCGGACGGGACAGCTACGAGCAGTACTTC. Translation gives CASGRDSYEQYF.

The chain has TRBV30 and TRBJ2-2; D is perhaps TRBD1 or TRBD2 (6 bases each). The germline CDR1 and CDR2 sequences are GTSNPN and SVGIG (reference sequence). CDR3 size: 14 residues. With 2 bases removed from V and 1 base from J, the gap between germline ends came to 8 bases. As DNA, the CDR3 is TGTGCCTGGAGTAGGGGGGTGAACACCGGGGAGCTGTTTTTT. As protein: CAWSRGVNTGELFF.

The J gene is TRBJ1-1, the V gene TRBV29-1, with D uncertain. The germline V gene encodes CDR1 SQVTM and CDR2 ANQGSEA. Between the trimmed V and J ends, which lost 1 base and 1 base, there was a span of 7 bases. The CDR3 has 13 amino acids. The CDR3 coding sequence is TGCAGCGTTGAAGTAGGGAGGAACACTGAAGCTTTCTTT. Translated, it gives CSVEVGRNTEAFF.

The chain carries TRBV30 and TRBJ2-3; 11 positions match TRBD2. J gave up 2 bases and V 6 bases, and 4 bases lay outside the gene matches. CDR3 size: 14 residues. The V gene's germline CDR1 is GTSNPN and CDR2 SVGIG (reference sequence). The CDR3 nucleotides are TGTGCCTGCCGACTAGCGGGGTTCACAGATACGCAGTATTTT. Its protein is CACRLAGFTDTQYF.

This clone was detected only once. V and J are TRBV28 and TRBJ2-5; D unresolved. The V and J ends lost 6 bases and 0 bases respectively, with 5 bases between them. Germline-derived CDR1 and CDR2 are MDHEN and SYDVKM. The CDR3 extends over 12 amino acids. The DNA of the CDR3 is TGTGCCAGCAGATGGAACCAAGAGACCCAGTACTTC. Protein product: CASRWNQETQYF.

This clone was picked up many times. The sample has other DNA sequences that encode this CDR3 too. The V gene is TRBV7-9, the J gene TRBJ2-1, with 12 bases fitting TRBD2. Germline lookup yields CDR1 SEHNR and CDR2 FQNEAQ (reference sequence). This CDR3 has 17 residues. J was trimmed by 0 bases and V by 1 base; bases with no gene match: 1. In nucleotides, the CDR3 is TGTGCCAGCAGCTTAGGGACTAGCGGGAACTCCTACAATGAGCAGTTCTTC. The encoded protein is CASSLGTSGNSYNEQFF.

There are a few counts of this clone. J is TRBJ2-2 and V is TRBV6-1; possibly TRBD2 for D (6 bases). V lost 4 bases and J 6 bases, leaving 12 bases between the germline ends. From germline, CDR1 is MNHNS and CDR2 SASEGT. CDR3 length equals 14 residues. Here the CDR3 reads CASSVDRGAGELFF. The CDR3 region has the DNA TGTGCCAGCAGTGTGGACCGCGGGGCCGGGGAGCTGTTTTTT.

The CDR3 DNA reads TGTGCCAGCCTGTTTTCGAGGGAACAGGAGACCCAGTACTTC. Protein sequence: CASLFSREQETQYF. The rearrangement uses TRBV2 and TRBJ2-5; TRBD2 might be the D (5 bases). Germline CDR1 SNHLY, CDR2 FYNNEI. V lost 8 bases, J lost 5 bases, and 18 bases lay in between. The CDR3 has 14 amino acids.

J is TRBJ2-1 and V is TRBV5-4; 9 nucleotides match TRBD1. Unmatched junction bases numbered 9, after V lost 5 bases and J lost 6 bases. This CDR3 spans 15 amino acids. Germline CDR1 reads SGHNT; CDR2 reads YYREEE (reference sequence). CDR3 bases: TGTGCCAGCAGGTATCAAGGGACAGGGCTCAATGAGCAGTTCTTC. This encodes CASRYQGTGLNEQFF. Together with reference TRBV5-4 and TRBJ2-1, the CDR3 gives the full variable domain: ETGVTQSPTHLIKTRGQQVTLRCSSQSGHNTVSWYQQALGQGPQFIFQYYREEENGRGNFPPRFSGLQFPNYSSELNVNALELDDSALYLCASRYQGTGLNEQFFGPGTRLTVL.

The chain employs TRBV6-1 and TRBJ2-1, with 10 bases matching TRBD2. The length of the CDR3 is 15 residues. Trimming removed 5 bases from V and 6 bases from J; junction bases left unmatched: 7. The germline V gene has CDR1 MNHNS and CDR2 SASEGT. The CDR3: CASSSQRGGGNEQFF. The CDR3, as DNA: TGTGCCAGCAGTTCTCAGCGGGGGGGCGGCAATGAGCAGTTCTTC.

The V and J genes are TRBV6-1 and TRBJ1-1; 9 nucleotides align to TRBD1. CDR1 is MNHNS, CDR2 SASEGT, per germline. The CDR3 length is 15 residues. Unmatched junction bases numbered 7, after V lost 4 bases and J lost 4 bases. Here the CDR3 DNA reads TGTGCCAGCAGTGCTAGGACAGGGGCGGGCACTGAAGCTTTCTTT. Amino acid sequence: CASSARTGAGTEAFF.

J is TRBJ2-4 and V is TRBV10-3; TRBD2 agrees at 12 bases. The CDR3 totals 18 residues. Germline V lookup: CDR1 ENHRY, CDR2 SYGVKD. V lost 4 bases to trimming and J lost 0 bases; unmatched junction nucleotides: 7. The CDR3 sequence is CAISGGLAGPLAKNIQYF. In DNA, the CDR3 is TGTGCCATCAGTGGGGGACTAGCGGGTCCCCTAGCCAAAAACATTCAGTACTTC.

The chain links TRBV5-4 to TRBJ1-2; unclear D gene. This CDR3 comprises 15 residues. V lost 4 bases and J 5 bases, leaving 18 bases between the germline ends. Germline V gene data show CDR1 as SGHNT and CDR2 as YYREEE (reference sequence). CDR3 in amino acids: CASSRPGVTLYGYTF. The CDR3 nucleotides are TGTGCCAGCAGCCGCCCCGGGGTCACCCTTTATGGCTACACCTTC.